This T cell receptor (beta chain) appears in the sequencing data of a study of T cell changes during pregnancy in multiple sclerosis. The protocol was immunoSEQ multiplex PCR, while the TCRdb copy is restricted to in-frame clones and leaves out a portion. In the table there are roughly 110,000 clones, about 90% of which are singletons. The sequence was collected from a female donor in good health, enrolled as a control in a pregnancy study. The sample here was peripheral blood, taken in the third trimester of pregnancy.

CDR3 DNA: TGTGCCAGCAGCTTGGAATACAGCGGGGGGGCTGTCGGCTACAATGAGCAGTTCTTC. Protein product: CASSLEYSGGAVGYNEQFF. The rearrangement joins TRBV5-4 to TRBJ2-1; 10 bases agree with TRBD2. V shed 0 bases and J 3 bases; nucleotides not matched to a gene: 12. The germline V gene has CDR1 SGHNT and CDR2 YYREEE (reference sequence). The CDR3 has 19 residues.